These 13 T cell receptor beta chains originate from one sample sequenced in a study of blood T cell repertoires in COVID-19. Assay: immunoSEQ multiplex PCR; the TCRdb copy retains only in-frame clones and omits some. Of 180,000 or so clones listed, approximately 85% are singletons. Material for sequencing was peripheral blood. Source of these receptors: a man between 35 and 55 years old who had recovered from COVID-19.

This clone was counted a single time. The V gene is TRBV4-3, the J gene TRBJ1-2; D perhaps matches TRBD1 (5 bases). The CDR3 totals 15 residues. Deletions cut 1 base from V and 4 bases from J, with 13 bases between. CDR1 is LGHNA and CDR2 is YSLEER in the germline V gene. CDR3 sequence: CASSQVGGGGYGYTF. CDR3 coding DNA: TGCGCCAGCAGCCAAGTCGGGGGAGGAGGCTATGGCTACACCTTC.

This clone was seen only once. The same CDR3 can be traced to other DNA sequences in this sample. The chain is built from TRBV6-5 and TRBJ1-6; D not certain. This CDR3 comprises 13 residues. Germline V gene sequence: CDR1 MNHEY, CDR2 SVGAGI. Trimming cost V 0 bases and J 7 bases, with 4 bases left between them. CDR3 region: CASSYSRNSPLHF. The CDR3 DNA is TGTGCCAGCAGTTACTCGAGGAATTCACCCCTCCACTTT.

This sequence joins TRBV19 and TRBJ1-5; D is unclear. V was pared by 8 bases and J by 0 bases, with 17 bases between. CDR3 length: 16 amino acids. In germline, CDR1 is LNHDA, CDR2 SQIVND (reference sequence). Written as DNA, the CDR3 is TGTGCCAGTCTGGGTCCGTGGAGTAATAGCAATCAGCCCCAGCATTTT. Protein: CASLGPWSNSNQPQHF.

This chain connects TRBV6-2 or TRBV6-3 to TRBJ2-7, with 9 bases aligning to TRBD1. Germline V gene data show CDR1 as MNHEY and CDR2 as SVGEGT. V shed 5 bases and J 5 bases; nucleotides not matched to a gene: 7. The CDR3 covers 14 residues. CDR3: CASSRGTGRNEQYF. The CDR3 DNA reads TGTGCCAGCAGTCGCGGGACAGGGAGGAACGAGCAGTACTTC.

In its sample, this clone was seen once. The CDR3 nucleotides read TGTGCCAGCAGTGACCAGACAGGCAACCCCTATGGCTACACCTTC. It translates to CASSDQTGNPYGYTF. V and J are TRBV6-4 and TRBJ1-2; TRBD1 is a possible D gene (6 bases). Deletions cut 2 bases from V and 4 bases from J, with 14 bases between. Germline values: CDR1 MRHNA, CDR2 SNTAGT. CDR3 length: 15 residues.

This clone has only one observation. The chain combines TRBV7-8 with TRBJ2-2; maybe TRBD1 (6 bases). Looked up from germline, CDR1 is SGHVS and CDR2 is FQNEAQ. Between the trimmed V and J ends, which lost 1 base and 9 bases, there was a span of 9 bases. There are 13 residues in the CDR3. The CDR3 nucleotides are TGTGCCAGCAGCTTAGACAGGGAGAGGGAGCTGTTTTTT. This encodes CASSLDRERELFF. Together with reference TRBV7-8 and TRBJ2-2, the CDR3 gives the full variable domain: GAGVSQSPRYKVAKRGQDVALRCDPISGHVSLFWYQQALGQGPEFLTYFQNEAQLDKSGLPSDRFFAERPEGSVSTLKIQRTQQEDSAVYLCASSLDRERELFFGEGSRLTVL.

V is TRBV18 and J is TRBJ1-3; D is perhaps TRBD1 (6 bases). There are 16 residues in the CDR3. Germline CDR1 is KGHSH and CDR2 is LQKENI. Trimming cost V 3 bases and J 4 bases, with 16 bases left between them. Here the CDR3 reads CASSPPTGFFGNTIYF. The CDR3 DNA reads as TGTGCCAGCTCACCCCCGACAGGTTTCTTCGGAAACACCATATATTTT.

The chain links TRBV6-6 to TRBJ1-4; D not resolved. The CDR3 runs 14 residues. The V end was cut by 5 bases, the J end by 5 bases, with 12 bases between. Per germline, CDR1 MNHNY and CDR2 SVGAGI (reference sequence). CDR3 DNA sequence: TGTGCCAGCAGTCCCGTCGCGGGGAATGAAAAACTGTTTTTT. Encoded protein: CASSPVAGNEKLFF.

The J gene is TRBJ2-1, the V gene TRBV6-2 or TRBV6-3; 9 nucleotides match TRBD1. CDR3 length equals 15 residues. CDR1 is MNHEY and CDR2 is SVGEGT in the germline V gene. Trimming at V came to 3 bases and at J to 7 bases, leaving 7 bases not matched to a gene. CDR3 sequence: CASSYRGQGGNEQFF. In nucleotides, the CDR3 is TGTGCCAGCAGTTATAGGGGACAGGGTGGAAATGAGCAGTTCTTC.

The chain links TRBV19 to TRBJ2-5, with no clear D. From germline, CDR1 is LNHDA and CDR2 SQIVND (reference sequence). The CDR3 is made up of 14 amino acids. V was cut by 4 bases and J by 5 bases, with 14 bases left in between. The DNA of the CDR3 is TGTGCCAGTAGTACCGTCCTAGGTCCCGAGACCCAGTACTTC. Protein product: CASSTVLGPETQYF.

The J gene is TRBJ2-1, the V gene TRBV15; TRBD2 might be the D (5 bases). V was trimmed by 8 bases and J by 9 bases, leaving 17 bases between them. Germline values: CDR1 LNHNV, CDR2 YYDKDF (reference sequence). The CDR3 length is 13 residues. Here the CDR3 reads CATSRGENSEQFF. The CDR3 DNA reads as TGTGCCACCTCACGGGGAGAGAACAGTGAGCAGTTCTTC.

This clone has a single count. The chain links TRBV30 to TRBJ2-1, with 13 nucleotides matching TRBD2. CDR3 length: 13 residues. Per germline, CDR1 GTSNPN and CDR2 SVGIG (reference sequence). After removal of 5 bases from V and 6 bases from J, the junction contained 1 base not matched to a gene. The CDR3 is CAWRLAGGNEQFF. CDR3 coding DNA: TGTGCCTGGCGACTAGCGGGAGGCAATGAGCAGTTCTTC.

This clone was seen once. The chain couples TRBV12-3 or TRBV12-4 to TRBJ2-5; possibly TRBD2 for D (5 bases). CDR3 length equals 13 residues. Trimming shortened V by 7 bases and J by 1 base, and 10 bases separated the two germline ends. Here the CDR3 DNA reads TGTGCCAGCACCCGGACTTCCCAAGAGACCCAGTACTTC. It encodes CASTRTSQETQYF.